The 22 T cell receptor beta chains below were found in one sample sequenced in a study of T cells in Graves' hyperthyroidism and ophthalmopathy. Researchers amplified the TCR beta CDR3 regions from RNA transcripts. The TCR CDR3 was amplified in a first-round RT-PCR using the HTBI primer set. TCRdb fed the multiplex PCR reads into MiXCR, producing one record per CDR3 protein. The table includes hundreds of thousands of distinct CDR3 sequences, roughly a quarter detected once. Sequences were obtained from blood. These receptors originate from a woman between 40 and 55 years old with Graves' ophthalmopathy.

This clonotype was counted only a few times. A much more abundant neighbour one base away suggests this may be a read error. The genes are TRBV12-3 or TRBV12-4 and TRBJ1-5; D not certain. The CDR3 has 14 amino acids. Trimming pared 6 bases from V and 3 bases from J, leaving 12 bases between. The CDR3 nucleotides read TGTGCCAGCAGCTACATGGTCGCCAATCAGCCCCAGCATTTT. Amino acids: CASSYMVANQPQHF.

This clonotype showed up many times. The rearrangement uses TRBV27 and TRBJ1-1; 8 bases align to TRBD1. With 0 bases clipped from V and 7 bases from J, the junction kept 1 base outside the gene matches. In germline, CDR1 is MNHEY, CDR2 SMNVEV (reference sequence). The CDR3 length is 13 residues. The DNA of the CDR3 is TGTGCCAGCAGTTTATCGGACAGGGTTGAAGCTTTCTTT. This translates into CASSLSDRVEAFF.

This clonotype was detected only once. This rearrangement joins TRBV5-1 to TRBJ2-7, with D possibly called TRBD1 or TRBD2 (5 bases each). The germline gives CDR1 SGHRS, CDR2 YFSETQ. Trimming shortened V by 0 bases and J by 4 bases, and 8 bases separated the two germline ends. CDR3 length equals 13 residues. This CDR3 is CASSLEWGYEQYF. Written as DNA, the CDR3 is TGCGCCAGCAGCTTGGAATGGGGGTACGAGCAGTACTTC.

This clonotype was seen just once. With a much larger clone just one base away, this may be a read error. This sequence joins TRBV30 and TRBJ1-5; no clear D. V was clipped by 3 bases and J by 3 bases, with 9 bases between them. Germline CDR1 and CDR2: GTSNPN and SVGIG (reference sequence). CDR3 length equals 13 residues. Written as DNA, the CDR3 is TGTGCCTGGAGGGTAGGCTACAATCAGCCCCAGCATTTT. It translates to CAWRVGYNQPQHF.

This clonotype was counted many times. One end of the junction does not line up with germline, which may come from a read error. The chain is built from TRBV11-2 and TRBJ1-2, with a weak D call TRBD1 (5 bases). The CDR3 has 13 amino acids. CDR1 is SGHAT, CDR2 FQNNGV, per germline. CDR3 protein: CASSFTGEDGCTF. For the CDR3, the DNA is TGTGCCAGCAGCTTTACAGGAGAAGATGGCTGCACCTTC.

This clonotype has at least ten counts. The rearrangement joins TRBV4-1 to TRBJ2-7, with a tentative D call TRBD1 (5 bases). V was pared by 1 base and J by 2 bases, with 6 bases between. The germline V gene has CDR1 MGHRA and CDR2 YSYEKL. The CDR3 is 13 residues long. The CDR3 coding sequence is TGCGCCAGCAGCCAAGGACAGCCCTACGAGCAGTACTTC. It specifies CASSQGQPYEQYF.

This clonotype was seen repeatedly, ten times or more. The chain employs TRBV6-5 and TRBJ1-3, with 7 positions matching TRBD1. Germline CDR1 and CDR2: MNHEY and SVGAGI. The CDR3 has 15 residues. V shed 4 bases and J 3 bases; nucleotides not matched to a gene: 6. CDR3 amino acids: CASSSSTGRGNTIYF. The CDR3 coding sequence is TGTGCCAGCAGTTCCTCGACAGGGCGTGGAAACACCATATATTTT.

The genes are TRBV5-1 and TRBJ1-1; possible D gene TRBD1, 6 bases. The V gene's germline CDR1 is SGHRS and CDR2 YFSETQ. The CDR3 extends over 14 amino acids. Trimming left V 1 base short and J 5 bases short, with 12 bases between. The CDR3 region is CASSLYRVGTEAFF. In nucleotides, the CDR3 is TGCGCCAGCAGCTTGTACAGGGTAGGGACTGAAGCTTTCTTT.

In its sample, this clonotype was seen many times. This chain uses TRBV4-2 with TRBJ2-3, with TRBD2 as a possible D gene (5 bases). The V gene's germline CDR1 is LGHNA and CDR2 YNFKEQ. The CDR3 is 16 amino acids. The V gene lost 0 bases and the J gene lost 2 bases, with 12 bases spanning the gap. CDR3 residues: CASSQDGSRTTDTQYF. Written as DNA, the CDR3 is TGTGCCAGCAGCCAAGATGGGAGTCGAACCACAGATACGCAGTATTTT.

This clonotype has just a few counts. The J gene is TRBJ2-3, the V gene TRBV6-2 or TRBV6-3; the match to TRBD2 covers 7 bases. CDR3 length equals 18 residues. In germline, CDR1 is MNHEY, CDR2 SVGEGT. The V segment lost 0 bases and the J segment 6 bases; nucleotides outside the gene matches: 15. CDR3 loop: CASSYSFGAGVPLDTQYF. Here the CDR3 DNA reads TGTGCCAGCAGTTACTCCTTCGGGGCGGGAGTTCCTCTCGATACGCAGTATTTT.

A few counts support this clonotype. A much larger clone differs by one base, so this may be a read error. CDR3 coding DNA: TGCGCCAGCATCTCTATTCTAGCGGGAGTGGATACCGGGGAGCTGTTTTTT. It codes for CASISILAGVDTGELFF. The J gene is TRBJ2-2, the V gene TRBV5-1; 10 bases are shared with TRBD2. Germline values: CDR1 SGHRS, CDR2 YFSETQ. Germline trimming cut 6 bases from V and 5 bases from J; bases unmatched to any gene: 13. This CDR3 is built from 17 residues. Drawing the rest from reference TRBV5-1 and TRBJ2-2, the complete variable domain is KAGVTQTPRYLIKTRGQQVTLSCSPISGHRSVSWYQQTPGQGLQFLFEYFSETQRNKGNFPGRFSGRQFSNSRSEMNVSTLELGDSALYLCASISILAGVDTGELFFGEGSRLTVL.

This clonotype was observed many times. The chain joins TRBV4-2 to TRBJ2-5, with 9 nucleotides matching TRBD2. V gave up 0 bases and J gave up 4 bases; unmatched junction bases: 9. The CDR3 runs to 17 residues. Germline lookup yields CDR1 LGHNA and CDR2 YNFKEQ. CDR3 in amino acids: CASSQDPLSGRGETQYF. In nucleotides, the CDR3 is TGTGCCAGCAGCCAAGATCCCCTTAGCGGGAGAGGAGAGACCCAGTACTTC.

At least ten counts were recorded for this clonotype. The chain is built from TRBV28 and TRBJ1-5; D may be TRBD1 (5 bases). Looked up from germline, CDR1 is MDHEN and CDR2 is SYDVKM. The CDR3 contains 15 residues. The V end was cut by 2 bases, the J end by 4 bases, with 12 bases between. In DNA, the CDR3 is TGTGCCAGCAGTTTAGGGGCTCCTATGAATCAGCCCCAGCATTTT. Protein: CASSLGAPMNQPQHF.

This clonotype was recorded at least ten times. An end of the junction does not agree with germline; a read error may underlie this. The CDR3 spells CVSSWQGHSSYEQYF. The CDR3 DNA is TGTGTCAGCAGTTGGCAGGGCCACAGCTCCTACGAGCAGTACTTC. The rearrangement links TRBV27 to TRBJ2-7, with D possibly being TRBD1 (5 bases). The germline gives CDR1 MNHEY, CDR2 SMNVEV (reference sequence). The length of the CDR3 is 15 residues.

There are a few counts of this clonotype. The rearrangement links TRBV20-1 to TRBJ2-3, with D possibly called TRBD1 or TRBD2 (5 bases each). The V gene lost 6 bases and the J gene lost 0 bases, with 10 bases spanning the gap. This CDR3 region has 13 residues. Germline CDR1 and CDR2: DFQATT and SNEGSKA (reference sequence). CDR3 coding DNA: TGCAGTGCGAGCCGGGACAGCACAGATACGCAGTATTTT. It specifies CSASRDSTDTQYF.

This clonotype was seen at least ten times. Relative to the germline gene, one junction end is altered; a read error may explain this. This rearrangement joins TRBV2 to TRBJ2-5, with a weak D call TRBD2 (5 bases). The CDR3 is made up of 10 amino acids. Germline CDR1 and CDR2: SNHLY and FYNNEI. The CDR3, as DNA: TGCGGGTCCGGGGAAGAGACCCAGTACTTC. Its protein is CGSGEETQYF.

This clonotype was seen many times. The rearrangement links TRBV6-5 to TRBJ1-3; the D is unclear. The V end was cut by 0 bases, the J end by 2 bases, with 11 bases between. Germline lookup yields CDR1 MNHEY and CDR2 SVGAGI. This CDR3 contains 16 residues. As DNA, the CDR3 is TGTGCCAGCAGTTACTCGAGGGCGAACCCTGGAAACACCATATATTTT. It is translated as CASSYSRANPGNTIYF.

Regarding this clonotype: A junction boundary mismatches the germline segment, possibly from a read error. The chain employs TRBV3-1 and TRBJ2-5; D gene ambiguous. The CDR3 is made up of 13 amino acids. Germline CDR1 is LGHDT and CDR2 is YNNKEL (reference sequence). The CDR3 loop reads CASSQDMMAVWNF. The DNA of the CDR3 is TGTGCCAGCAGCCAAGATATGATGGCGGTCTGGAACTTC.

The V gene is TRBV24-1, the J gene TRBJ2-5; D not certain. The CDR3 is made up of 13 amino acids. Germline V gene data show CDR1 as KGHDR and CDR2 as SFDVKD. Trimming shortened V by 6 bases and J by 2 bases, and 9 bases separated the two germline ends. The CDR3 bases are TGTGCCACCAGTCGTAGGGCGCAAGAGACCCAGTACTTC. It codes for CATSRRAQETQYF.

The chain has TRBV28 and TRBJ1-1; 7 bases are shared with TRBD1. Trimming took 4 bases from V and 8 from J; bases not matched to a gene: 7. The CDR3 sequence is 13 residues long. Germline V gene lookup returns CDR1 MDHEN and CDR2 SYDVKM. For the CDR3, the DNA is TGTGCCAGCAGTTACCCGGCGACAGGGGAAGCTTTCTTT. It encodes CASSYPATGEAFF.

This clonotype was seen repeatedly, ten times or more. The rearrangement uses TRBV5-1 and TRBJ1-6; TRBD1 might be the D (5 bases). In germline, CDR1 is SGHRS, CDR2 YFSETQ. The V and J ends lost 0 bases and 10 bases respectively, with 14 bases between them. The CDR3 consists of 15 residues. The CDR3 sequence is CASSLDTGEGSPLHF. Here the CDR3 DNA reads TGCGCCAGCAGCTTGGATACAGGAGAGGGGTCACCCCTCCACTTT.

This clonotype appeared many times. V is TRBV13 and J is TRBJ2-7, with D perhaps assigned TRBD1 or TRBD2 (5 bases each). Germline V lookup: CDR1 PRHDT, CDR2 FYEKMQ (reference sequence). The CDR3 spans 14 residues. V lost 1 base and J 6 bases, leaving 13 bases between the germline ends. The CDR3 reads CASSLEVGVSEQYF. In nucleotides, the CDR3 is TGTGCCAGCAGCTTAGAGGTGGGGGTTAGCGAGCAGTACTTC.